The 2 T cell receptor beta chains listed next were all sequenced from one sample in a study of neoadjuvant anti-PD-1 for oral cavity cancer. Time point noted: after neoadjuvant nivolumab, at surgical resection. Sequencing was performed with immunoSEQ multiplex PCR; in TCRdb, only in-frame clones are kept and a portion is missing. The table includes about 23,000 clones, 25% to 30% detected once. Material: tumor tissue, obtained after nivolumab (anti-PD-1) treatment. These receptors all stem from a person aged 35 to 85 with oral cavity squamous cell carcinoma.

The rearrangement joins TRBV12-2 to TRBJ2-1. TRBV12-2 is termed a pseudogene. The CDR3 is made up of 15 amino acids. CDR3 bases: TGTGCAAGTCGCTTCGGCGCAGTGGTCTCCAATGAGCAGTTCTTC. It specifies CASRFGAVVSNEQFF.

In its sample, this clone was seen a few times. This sequence joins TRBV7-9 and TRBJ2-7; D is possibly TRBD2 (7 bases). The CDR3 runs to 15 residues. Germline values: CDR1 SEHNR, CDR2 FQNEAQ (reference sequence). The V gene lost 5 bases and the J gene lost 5 bases, with 19 bases spanning the gap. In nucleotides, the CDR3 is TGTGCCAGCAGCCCCGGAGGGGGGGGACTCCACGAGCAGTACTTC. Translating it yields CASSPGGGGLHEQYF.